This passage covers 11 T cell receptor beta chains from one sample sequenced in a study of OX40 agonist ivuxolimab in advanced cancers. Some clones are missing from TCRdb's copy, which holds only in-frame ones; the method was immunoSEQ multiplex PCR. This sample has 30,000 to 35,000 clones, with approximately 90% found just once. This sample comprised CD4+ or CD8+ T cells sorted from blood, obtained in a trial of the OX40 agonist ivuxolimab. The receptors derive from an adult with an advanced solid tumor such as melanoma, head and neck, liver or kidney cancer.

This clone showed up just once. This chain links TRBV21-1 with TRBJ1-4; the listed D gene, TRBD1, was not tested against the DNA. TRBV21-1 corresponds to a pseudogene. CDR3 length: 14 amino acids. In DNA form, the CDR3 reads TGTGCCAGCAGCGTCCGGGACAGTAATGAAAAACTGTTTTTT. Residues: CASSVRDSNEKLFF.

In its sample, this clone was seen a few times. CDR3 bases: TGCGCCAGCAGCCAAGGGACCGGGGGAGATGGCTACACCTTC. Amino acid sequence: CASSQGTGGDGYTF. The chain recombines TRBV4-1 with TRBJ1-2; tentative D call: TRBD1 (5 bases). Trimming removed 1 base at V and 6 bases at J, with 12 bases between. This CDR3 contains 14 residues. Germline V gives CDR1 MGHRA, CDR2 YSYEKL.

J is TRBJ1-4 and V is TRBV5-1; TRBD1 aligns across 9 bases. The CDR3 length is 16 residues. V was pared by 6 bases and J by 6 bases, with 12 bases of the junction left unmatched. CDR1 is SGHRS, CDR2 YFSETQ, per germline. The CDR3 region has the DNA TGCGCCAGCACCTGGGCCCTTACAGGGGGCGATGAAAAACTGTTTTTT. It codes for CASTWALTGGDEKLFF.

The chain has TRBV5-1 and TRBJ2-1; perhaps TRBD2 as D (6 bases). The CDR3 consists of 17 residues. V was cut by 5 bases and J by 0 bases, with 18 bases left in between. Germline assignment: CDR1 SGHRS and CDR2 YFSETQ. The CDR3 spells CASRRLAVESSYNEQFF. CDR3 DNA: TGCGCCAGCAGGAGATTAGCGGTTGAGAGCTCCTACAATGAGCAGTTCTTC.

The CDR3 DNA reads as TGTGCCAGCAGCTCGTTCCCAGGTAGCGGGACTGAAGCTTTCTTT. Its translation is CASSSFPGSGTEAFF. This sequence joins TRBV7-2 and TRBJ1-1; D uncertain. The CDR3 loop spans 15 amino acids. Trimming removed 4 bases from V and 5 bases from J, with 17 bases in between. In germline, CDR1 is SGHTA, CDR2 FQGNSA. The variable domain in full, completed from reference TRBV7-2 and TRBJ1-1, reads GAGVSQSPSNKVTEKGKDVELRCDPISGHTALYWYRQSLGQGLEFLIYFQGNSAPDKSGLPSDRFSAERTGGSVSTLTIQRTQQEDSAVYLCASSSFPGSGTEAFFGQGTRLTVV.

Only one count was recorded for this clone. The CDR3 DNA reads TGTGCCAGCAGTTTTACCGGGACAGGGGGAAACACCATATATTTT. The encoded protein is CASSFTGTGGNTIYF. V and J are TRBV6-6 and TRBJ1-3, with TRBD1 matching over 9 bases. The CDR3 is 15 amino acids. Trimming took 4 bases from V and 4 from J; bases not matched to a gene: 5. CDR1 is MNHNY, CDR2 SVGAGI, per germline (reference sequence).

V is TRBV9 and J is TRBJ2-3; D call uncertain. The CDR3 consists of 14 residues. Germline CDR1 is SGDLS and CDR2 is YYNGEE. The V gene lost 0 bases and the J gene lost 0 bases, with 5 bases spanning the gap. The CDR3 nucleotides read TGTGCCAGCAGCGTAGCGACTAGCACAGATACGCAGTATTTT. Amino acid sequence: CASSVATSTDTQYF. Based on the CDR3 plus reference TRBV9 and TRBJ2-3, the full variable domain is DSGVTQTPKHLITATGQRVTLRCSPRSGDLSVYWYQQSLDQGLQFLIQYYNGEERAKGNILERFSAQQFPDLHSELNLSSLELGDSALYFCASSVATSTDTQYFGPGTRLTVL.

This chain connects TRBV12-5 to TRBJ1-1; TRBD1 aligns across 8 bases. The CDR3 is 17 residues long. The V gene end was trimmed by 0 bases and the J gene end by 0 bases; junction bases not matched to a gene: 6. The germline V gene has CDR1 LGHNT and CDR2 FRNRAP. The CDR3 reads CASGLVYRGEMNTEAFF. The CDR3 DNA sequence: TGTGCTAGTGGTTTGGTGTACAGGGGGGAGATGAACACTGAAGCTTTCTTT.

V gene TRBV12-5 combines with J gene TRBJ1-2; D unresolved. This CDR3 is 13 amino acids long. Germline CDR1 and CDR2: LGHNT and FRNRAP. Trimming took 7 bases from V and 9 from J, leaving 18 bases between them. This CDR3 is CASATDFGASYTF. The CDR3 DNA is TGTGCTAGTGCCACAGATTTTGGCGCGAGCTACACCTTC.

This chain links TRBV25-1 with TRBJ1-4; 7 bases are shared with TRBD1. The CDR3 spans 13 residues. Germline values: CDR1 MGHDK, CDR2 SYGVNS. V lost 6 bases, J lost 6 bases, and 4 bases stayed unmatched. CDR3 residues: CASRQGPDEKLFF. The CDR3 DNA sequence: TGTGCCAGCAGACAGGGGCCAGATGAAAAACTGTTTTTT.

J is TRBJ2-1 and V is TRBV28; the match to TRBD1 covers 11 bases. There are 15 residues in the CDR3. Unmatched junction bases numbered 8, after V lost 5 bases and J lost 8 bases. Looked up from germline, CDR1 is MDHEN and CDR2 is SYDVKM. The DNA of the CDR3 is TGTGCCAGCAGTGGCCGGGACAGGGGGTCATATGAGCAGTTCTTC. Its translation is CASSGRDRGSYEQFF. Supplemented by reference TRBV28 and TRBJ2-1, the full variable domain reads DVKVTQSSRYLVKRTGEKVFLECVQDMDHENMFWYRQDPGLGLRLIYFSYDVKMKEKGDIPEGYSVSREKKERFSLILESASTNQTSMYLCASSGRDRGSYEQFFGPGTRLTVL.